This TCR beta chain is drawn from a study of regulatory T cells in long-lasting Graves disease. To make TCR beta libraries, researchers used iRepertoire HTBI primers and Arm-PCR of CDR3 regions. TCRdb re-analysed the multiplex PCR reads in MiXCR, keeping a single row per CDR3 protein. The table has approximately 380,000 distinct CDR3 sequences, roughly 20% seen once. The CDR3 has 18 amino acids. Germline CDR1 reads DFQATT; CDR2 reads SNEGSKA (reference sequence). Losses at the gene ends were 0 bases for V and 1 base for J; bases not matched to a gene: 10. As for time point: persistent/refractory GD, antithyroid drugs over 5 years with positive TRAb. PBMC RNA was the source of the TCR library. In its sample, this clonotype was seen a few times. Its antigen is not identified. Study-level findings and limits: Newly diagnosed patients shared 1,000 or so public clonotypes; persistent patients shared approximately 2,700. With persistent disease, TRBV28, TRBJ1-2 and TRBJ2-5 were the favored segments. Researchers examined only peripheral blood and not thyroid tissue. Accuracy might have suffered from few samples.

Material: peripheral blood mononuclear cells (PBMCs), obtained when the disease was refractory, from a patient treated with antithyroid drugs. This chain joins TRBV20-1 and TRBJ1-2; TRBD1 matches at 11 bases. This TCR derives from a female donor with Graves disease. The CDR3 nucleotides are TGCAGTGCTAGAGATTATAGGACAGGGGGCCTCGATAACTATGGCTACACCTTC. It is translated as CSARDYRTGGLDNYGYTF.